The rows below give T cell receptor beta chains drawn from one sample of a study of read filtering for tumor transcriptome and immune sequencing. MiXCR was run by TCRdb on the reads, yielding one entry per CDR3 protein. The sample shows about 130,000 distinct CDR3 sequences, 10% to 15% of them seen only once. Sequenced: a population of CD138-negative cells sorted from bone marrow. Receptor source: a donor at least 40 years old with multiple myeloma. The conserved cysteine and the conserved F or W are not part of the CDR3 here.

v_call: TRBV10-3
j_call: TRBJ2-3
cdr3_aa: AIGTGAQPSTDTQY

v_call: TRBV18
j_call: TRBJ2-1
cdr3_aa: ASSPTRASGDGDNEQF

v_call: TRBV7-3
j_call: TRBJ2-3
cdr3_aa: ASSLGGGLRDTQY

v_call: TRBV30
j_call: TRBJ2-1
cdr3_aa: ARKEGSAGNEQF

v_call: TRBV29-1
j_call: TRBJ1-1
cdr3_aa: SVDGTGNTEAF

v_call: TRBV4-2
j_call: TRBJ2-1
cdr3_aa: ASSQEGVEQF

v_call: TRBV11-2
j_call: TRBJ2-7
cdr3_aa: ASSLRTGSAYEQY

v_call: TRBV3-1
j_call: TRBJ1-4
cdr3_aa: ASSQDETRNEKLF

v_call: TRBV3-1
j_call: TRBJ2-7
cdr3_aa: ASSREGGEQY

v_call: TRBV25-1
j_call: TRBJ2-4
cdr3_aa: ASSEWTGGKNIQY

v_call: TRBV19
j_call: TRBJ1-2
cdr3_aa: ASSDTVYGYT

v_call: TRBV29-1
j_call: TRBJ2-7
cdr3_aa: SVEVRAEQY

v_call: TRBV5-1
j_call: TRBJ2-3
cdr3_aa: ASQREITDTQY

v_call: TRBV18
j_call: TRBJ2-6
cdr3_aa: ASSVNPLSGANVLT

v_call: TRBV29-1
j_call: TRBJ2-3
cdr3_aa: SVEEGGPTLGTQY

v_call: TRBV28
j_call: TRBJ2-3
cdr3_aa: ASRKFTSTDTQY

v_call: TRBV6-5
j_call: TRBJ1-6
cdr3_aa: ASSLDRTNNSPLH

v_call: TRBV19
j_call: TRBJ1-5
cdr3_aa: ASSIVSGQGNQPQH

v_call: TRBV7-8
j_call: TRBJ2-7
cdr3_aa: ASSLEVRGGYEQY

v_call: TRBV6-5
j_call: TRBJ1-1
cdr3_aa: ASRRGQMNTEAF

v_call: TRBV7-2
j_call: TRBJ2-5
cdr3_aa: ASSPPAKETQY

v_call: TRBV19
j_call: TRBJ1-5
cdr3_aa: ASSEATGDRQPQH

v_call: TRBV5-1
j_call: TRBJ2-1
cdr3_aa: ASSSPLGREQF

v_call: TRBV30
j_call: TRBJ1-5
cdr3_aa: AWSVGPRQPQH

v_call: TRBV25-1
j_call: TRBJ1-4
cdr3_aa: ASSDPRQGGEKLF

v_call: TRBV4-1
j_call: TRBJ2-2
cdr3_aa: ASRPGRTGELF

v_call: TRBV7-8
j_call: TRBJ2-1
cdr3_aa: ASSLAGGTGIHNEQF

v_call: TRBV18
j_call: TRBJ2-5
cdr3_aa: ASSVGLEETQY

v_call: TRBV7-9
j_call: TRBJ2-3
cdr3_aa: ASSLGQGATDTQY

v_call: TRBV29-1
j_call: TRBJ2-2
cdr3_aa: SGSENTGELF

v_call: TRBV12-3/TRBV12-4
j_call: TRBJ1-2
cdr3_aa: ASRAQVQIGYT

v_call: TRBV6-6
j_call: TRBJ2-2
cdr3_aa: ASSYSGLAGGTGELF

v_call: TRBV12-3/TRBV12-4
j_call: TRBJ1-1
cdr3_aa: ASSSGSDRLNTEAF

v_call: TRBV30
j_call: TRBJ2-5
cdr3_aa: AWAIASGRETQY

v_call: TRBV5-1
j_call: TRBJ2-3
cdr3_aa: ASSLDGSSTDTQY

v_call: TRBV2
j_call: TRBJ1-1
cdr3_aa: ASSVQVGTEAF

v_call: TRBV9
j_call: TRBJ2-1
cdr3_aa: ASSVGGLAALNSEQF

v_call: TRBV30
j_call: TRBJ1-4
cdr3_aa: ARTDRGSEKLF

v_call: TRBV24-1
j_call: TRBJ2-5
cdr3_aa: ATSDSGTEETQY

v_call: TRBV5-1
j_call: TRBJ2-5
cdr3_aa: ASSLGRQETQY

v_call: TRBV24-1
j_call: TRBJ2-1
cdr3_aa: ATSDPPRMYEQF

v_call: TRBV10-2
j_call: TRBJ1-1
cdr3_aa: ASGDSLGNEAF

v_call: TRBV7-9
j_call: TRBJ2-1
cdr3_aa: ASSGTGFNEQF

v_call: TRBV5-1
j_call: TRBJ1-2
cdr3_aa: ASSWTLNYGYT